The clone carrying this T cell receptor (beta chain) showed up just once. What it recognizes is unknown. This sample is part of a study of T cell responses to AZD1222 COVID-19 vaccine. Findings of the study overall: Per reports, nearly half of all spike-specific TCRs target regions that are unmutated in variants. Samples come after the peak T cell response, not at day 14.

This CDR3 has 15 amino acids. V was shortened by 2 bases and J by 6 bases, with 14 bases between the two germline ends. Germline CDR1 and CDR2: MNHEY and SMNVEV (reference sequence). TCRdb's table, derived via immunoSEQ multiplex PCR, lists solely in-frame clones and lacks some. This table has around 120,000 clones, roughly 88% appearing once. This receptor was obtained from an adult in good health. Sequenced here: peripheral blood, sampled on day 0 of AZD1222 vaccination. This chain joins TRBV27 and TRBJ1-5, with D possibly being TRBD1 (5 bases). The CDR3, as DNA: TGTGCCAGCAGTTTACGGGACGGGACGAGTCAGCCCCAGCATTTT. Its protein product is CASSLRDGTSQPQHF.